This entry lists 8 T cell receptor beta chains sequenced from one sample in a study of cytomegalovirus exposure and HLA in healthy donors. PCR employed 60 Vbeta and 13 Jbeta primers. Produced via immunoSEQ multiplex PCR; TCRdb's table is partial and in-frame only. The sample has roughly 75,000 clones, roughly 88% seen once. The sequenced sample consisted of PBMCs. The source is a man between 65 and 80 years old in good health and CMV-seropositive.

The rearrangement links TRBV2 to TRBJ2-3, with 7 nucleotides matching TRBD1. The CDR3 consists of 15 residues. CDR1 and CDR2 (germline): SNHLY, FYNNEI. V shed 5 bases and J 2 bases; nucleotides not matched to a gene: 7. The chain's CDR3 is CASSQQGTYTDTQYF. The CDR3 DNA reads TGTGCCAGCAGTCAACAGGGGACCTACACAGATACGCAGTATTTT.

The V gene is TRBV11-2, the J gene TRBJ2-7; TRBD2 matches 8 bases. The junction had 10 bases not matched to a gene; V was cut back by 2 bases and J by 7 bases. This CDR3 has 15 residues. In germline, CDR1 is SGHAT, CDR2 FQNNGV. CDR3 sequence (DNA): TGTGCCAGCAGCTTAATGCCGGGGGGGCGAGAAGAGCAGTACTTC. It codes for CASSLMPGGREEQYF.

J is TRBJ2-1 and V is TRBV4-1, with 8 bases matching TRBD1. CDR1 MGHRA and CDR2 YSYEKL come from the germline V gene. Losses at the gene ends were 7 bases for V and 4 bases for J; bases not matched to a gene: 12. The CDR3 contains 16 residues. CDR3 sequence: CASTNRGQGEYNEQFF. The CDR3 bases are TGCGCCAGCACGAACCGAGGACAGGGCGAATACAATGAGCAGTTCTTC.

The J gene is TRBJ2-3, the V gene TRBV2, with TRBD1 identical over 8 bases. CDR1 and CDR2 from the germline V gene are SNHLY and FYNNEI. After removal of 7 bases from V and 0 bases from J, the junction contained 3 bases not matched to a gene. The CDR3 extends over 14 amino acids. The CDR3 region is CASNRQGSTDTQYF. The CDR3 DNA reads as TGTGCCAGCAATAGACAGGGGAGCACAGATACGCAGTATTTT.

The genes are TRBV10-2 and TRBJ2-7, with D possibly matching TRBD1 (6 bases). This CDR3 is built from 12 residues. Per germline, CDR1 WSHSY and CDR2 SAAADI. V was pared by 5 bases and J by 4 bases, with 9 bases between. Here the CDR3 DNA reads TGCGCCAGCAGTTCACAGGGATACGAGCAGTACTTC. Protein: CASSSQGYEQYF.

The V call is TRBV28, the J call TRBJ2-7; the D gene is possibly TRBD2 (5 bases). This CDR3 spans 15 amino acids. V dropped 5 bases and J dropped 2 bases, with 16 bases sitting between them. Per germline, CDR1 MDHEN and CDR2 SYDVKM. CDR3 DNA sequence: TGTGCCAGCAGTCGTAGCGAATATGAGACCTACGAGCAGTACTTC. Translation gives CASSRSEYETYEQYF. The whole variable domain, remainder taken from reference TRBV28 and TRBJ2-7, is DVKVTQSSRYLVKRTGEKVFLECVQDMDHENMFWYRQDPGLGLRLIYFSYDVKMKEKGDIPEGYSVSREKKERFSLILESASTNQTSMYLCASSRSEYETYEQYFGPGTRLTVT.

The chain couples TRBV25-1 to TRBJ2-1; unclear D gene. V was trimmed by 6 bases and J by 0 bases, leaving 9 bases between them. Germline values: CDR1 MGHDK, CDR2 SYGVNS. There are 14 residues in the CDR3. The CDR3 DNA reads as TGTGCCAGCAGCGTTCTAGGCTCCTACAATGAGCAGTTCTTC. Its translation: CASSVLGSYNEQFF.

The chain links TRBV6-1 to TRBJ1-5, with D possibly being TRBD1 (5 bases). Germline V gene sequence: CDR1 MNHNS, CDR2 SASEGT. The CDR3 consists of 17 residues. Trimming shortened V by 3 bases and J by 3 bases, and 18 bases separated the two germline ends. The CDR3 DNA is TGTGCCAGCAGTGACCCCGCGGGGGTCGGTTACAATCAGCCCCAGCATTTT. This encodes CASSDPAGVGYNQPQHF.